Following are 20 T cell receptor beta chains from one sample sequenced in a study of cytomegalovirus exposure and HLA in healthy donors. The study ran its PCR with 60 Vbeta and 13 Jbeta primers. The table came from immunoSEQ multiplex PCR; TCRdb's copy has only in-frame clones and leaves some out. In the table there are roughly 170,000 clones, roughly 75% of which are singletons. The sequenced material came from PBMCs. Receptor source: a female donor in good health and CMV-seronegative.

The V and J genes are TRBV15 and TRBJ1-2, with TRBD1 identical over 7 bases. This CDR3 has 13 amino acids. The V and J ends lost 5 bases and 9 bases, in that order; junction bases with no gene match: 9. Germline V lookup: CDR1 LNHNV, CDR2 YYDKDF (reference sequence). The CDR3 is CATSVTGSASYTF. CDR3 nucleotide sequence: TGTGCCACCAGCGTGACAGGGAGCGCGAGCTACACCTTC.

This chain connects TRBV4-3 to TRBJ1-6, with 8 bases fitting TRBD1. Unmatched junction bases numbered 13, after V lost 4 bases and J lost 8 bases. The CDR3 loop spans 17 amino acids. CDR1 is LGHNA and CDR2 is YSLEER in the germline V gene. The DNA for the CDR3 is TGCGCCAGCAGCCGGTCTCTGGGGGGGACAGGCCATTCACCCCTCCACTTT. This translates into CASSRSLGGTGHSPLHF.

The rearrangement uses TRBV7-2 and TRBJ2-1; 8 positions agree with TRBD2. Germline V lookup: CDR1 SGHTA, CDR2 FQGNSA. With V trimmed by 3 bases and J by 5 bases, 3 bases remained unmatched. The CDR3 runs 14 residues. CDR3 bases: TGTGCCAGCAGCTTTGGGACTAGTAACAATGAGCAGTTCTTC. As protein: CASSFGTSNNEQFF.

The gene calls are TRBV7-2 and TRBJ2-5; 10 nucleotides agree with TRBD2. With 6 bases clipped from V and 4 bases from J, the junction kept 2 bases outside the gene matches. Germline lookup yields CDR1 SGHTA and CDR2 FQGNSA. The CDR3 spans 13 residues. The CDR3 nucleotides are TGTGCCAGCAGTCGACTAGCGGGAGAGACCCAGTACTTC. This gives the protein CASSRLAGETQYF.

This chain uses TRBV9 with TRBJ1-1, with 9 bases identical to TRBD1. Germline-derived CDR1 and CDR2 are SGDLS and YYNGEE. The CDR3 sequence is 14 residues long. V lost 3 bases to trimming and J lost 4 bases; unmatched junction nucleotides: 4. CDR3: CASSAQGAGTEAFF. The CDR3 DNA reads as TGTGCCAGCAGCGCACAGGGGGCCGGCACTGAAGCTTTCTTT.

The chain carries TRBV6-5 and TRBJ1-2; 7 bases are a match to TRBD1. The V segment lost 3 bases and the J segment 4 bases; nucleotides outside the gene matches: 5. The CDR3 consists of 14 residues. Germline CDR1 is MNHEY and CDR2 is SVGAGI. In nucleotides, the CDR3 is TGTGCCAGCAGTTATCTGGGGGACAGCTATGGCTACACCTTC. Amino acids: CASSYLGDSYGYTF.

This clone was observed a handful of times. This rearrangement joins TRBV2 to TRBJ1-6; unclear D gene. CDR1 is SNHLY, CDR2 FYNNEI, per germline. V was cut by 6 bases and J by 14 bases, with 23 bases left in between. The CDR3 covers 15 residues. CDR3 sequence (DNA): TGTGCCAGCAGACCCGACGGAGGTGGAGCTGGGGCCCTCCACTTT. Its protein product is CASRPDGGGAGALHF.

The chain links TRBV9 to TRBJ2-1, with D tentatively TRBD1 (6 bases). The CDR3 loop spans 16 amino acids. Germline values: CDR1 SGDLS, CDR2 YYNGEE. The V end lost 5 bases, the J end lost 0 bases, and 15 bases lay between the germline ends. CDR3 residues: CASSGHRASSYNEQFF. DNA of the CDR3: TGTGCCAGCAGTGGGCACAGGGCTAGCTCCTACAATGAGCAGTTCTTC.

This clone was observed once. The chain combines TRBV5-1 with TRBJ2-7; 8 bases map to TRBD1. The J segment lost 7 bases and the V segment lost 0 bases, leaving 3 bases of the junction unmatched. The CDR3 has 13 residues. Germline CDR1 is SGHRS and CDR2 is YFSETQ. CDR3 in DNA: TGCGCCAGCAGCTTGGGACAGGGGTGGGAGCAGTACTTC. It encodes CASSLGQGWEQYF.

The chain is built from TRBV7-3 and TRBJ2-7, with 9 bases aligning to TRBD1. After removal of 2 bases from V and 4 bases from J, the junction contained 9 bases not matched to a gene. Germline CDR1 is SGHTA and CDR2 is FQGTGA. The CDR3 has 16 residues. The CDR3 bases are TGTGCCAGCAGCTTATTCGGAGGGACAGGGAATTACGAGCAGTACTTC. It encodes CASSLFGGTGNYEQYF. The full variable domain, rest sourced from reference TRBV7-3 and TRBJ2-7, is GAGVSQTPSNKVTEKGKYVELRCDPISGHTALYWYRQSLGQGPEFLIYFQGTGAADDSGLPNDRFFAVRPEGSVSTLKIQRTERGDSAVYLCASSLFGGTGNYEQYFGPGTRLTVT.

V usage is TRBV10-3 and J usage is TRBJ1-1, with a possible D match to TRBD1 (6 bases). The CDR3 spans 12 residues. Trimming left V 6 bases short and J 6 bases short, with 11 bases between. Germline CDR1 is ENHRY and CDR2 is SYGVKD. The CDR3 nucleotides read TGTGCCATCAGCCTACAGGGTTCTGAAGCTTTCTTT. As protein: CAISLQGSEAFF.

The V call is TRBV7-8, the J call TRBJ1-3; D is undetermined. CDR1 is SGHVS and CDR2 is FQNEAQ in the germline V gene. V lost 4 bases, J lost 1 base, and 14 bases lay in between. The CDR3 loop spans 16 amino acids. This chain's CDR3 is CASSSPHSTSGNTIYF. The CDR3 bases are TGTGCCAGCAGCTCCCCCCACAGTACTTCTGGAAACACCATATATTTT.

The chain links TRBV19 to TRBJ2-3, with a possible D match to TRBD1 (7 bases). Germline V gene sequence: CDR1 LNHDA, CDR2 SQIVND (reference sequence). V was pared by 4 bases and J by 2 bases, with 13 bases between. This CDR3 contains 15 residues. CDR3 nucleotides: TGTGCCAGTAGTAGCGGGGACAGAGTCACAGATACGCAGTATTTT. Translated: CASSSGDRVTDTQYF.

The rearrangement uses TRBV20-1 and TRBJ1-5; 7 positions match TRBD1. The CDR3 is 11 residues long. J lost 7 bases, V lost 5 bases, and 2 bases had no gene match. Germline CDR1 and CDR2: DFQATT and SNEGSKA (reference sequence). The CDR3 bases are TGCAGTGCTGGGGACAGACAGCCCCAGCATTTT. This sequence encodes CSAGDRQPQHF.

The V gene is TRBV9, the J gene TRBJ2-3; D is perhaps TRBD1 (6 bases). The CDR3 consists of 14 residues. Germline V lookup: CDR1 SGDLS, CDR2 YYNGEE. The ends were cut back, 3 bases at V and 0 bases at J, with 8 bases in the middle. DNA of the CDR3: TGTGCCAGCAGCGGCGGACAGAGCACAGATACGCAGTATTTT. As protein: CASSGGQSTDTQYF. The full variable domain, rest sourced from reference TRBV9 and TRBJ2-3, is DSGVTQTPKHLITATGQRVTLRCSPRSGDLSVYWYQQSLDQGLQFLIQYYNGEERAKGNILERFSAQQFPDLHSELNLSSLELGDSALYFCASSGGQSTDTQYFGPGTRLTVL.

DNA of the CDR3: TGCGCCAGCAGCGACCAGTGGATAAGCGGGAGGGCGGGGGGTACGCAGTATTTT. Residues: CASSDQWISGRAGGTQYF. The V gene is TRBV4-3, the J gene TRBJ2-3; 10 bases line up with TRBD2. The CDR3 length is 18 residues. From germline, CDR1 is LGHNA and CDR2 YSLEER. V trimming: 5 bases; J trimming: 8 bases; junction bases outside the gene matches: 19.

In the case of this clone: A junction boundary mismatches the germline segment, possibly from a read error. This chain connects TRBV7-7 to TRBJ2-2, with a tentative D call TRBD2 (5 bases). This CDR3 spans 14 amino acids. Germline CDR1 SSHAT, CDR2 FNYEAQ (reference sequence). The CDR3 loop reads CASSLSGNTGELFF. CDR3 nucleotides: TGTGCTAGCAGCTTATCGGGAAACACCGGGGAGCTGTTTTTT.

The V and J genes are TRBV19 and TRBJ1-2; D uncertain. Germline V lookup: CDR1 LNHDA, CDR2 SQIVND (reference sequence). V was pared by 0 bases and J by 7 bases, with 9 bases between. The CDR3 totals 13 residues. This CDR3 reads CASSIDLRSGYTF. The CDR3 nucleotides read TGTGCCAGTAGTATAGATCTGAGGAGTGGCTACACCTTC.

The chain has TRBV7-8 and TRBJ2-2; TRBD2 matches 14 bases. The CDR3 has 18 residues. The V segment lost 3 bases and the J segment 7 bases; nucleotides outside the gene matches: 10. In germline, CDR1 is SGHVS, CDR2 FQNEAQ. For the CDR3, the DNA is TGTGCCAGCAGCTTCACTCTGACTAGCGGGGGGGCTGGCGGGGAGCTGTTTTTT. Its protein is CASSFTLTSGGAGGELFF.

The V and J genes are TRBV6-5 and TRBJ1-3; possibly TRBD1 for D (6 bases). V dropped 2 bases and J dropped 0 bases, with 11 bases sitting between them. The CDR3 is made up of 16 amino acids. The germline V gene has CDR1 MNHEY and CDR2 SVGAGI. In nucleotides, the CDR3 is TGTGCCAGCAGTTACCAGGGGACCCACTCTGGAAACACCATATATTTT. Translating it yields CASSYQGTHSGNTIYF.